These T cell receptor beta chains were read from a single sample in a study of blood T cell repertoires in COVID-19. Assay used: immunoSEQ multiplex PCR; TCRdb lists only in-frame clones, some missing. The sample holds approximately 280,000 clones; 89% are singletons and the top ten take under 15%. The sequenced sample consisted of peripheral blood. The source of these receptors is a woman aged 55 to 70 with acute or convalescent COVID-19. Each CDR3 is given with its conserved first and last residue. A D gene is named only where the DNA matches it firmly. The listing skips clone size in some rows; elsewhere it reads once, few, many or a size class.

CDR3aa	CDR3nt	d_gene	abundance	v_gene	j_gene	len
CASSLEQNFEQYF	TGTGCCAGCAGCTTAGAACAGAATTTCGAGCAGTACTTC	-	-	TRBV7-6	TRBJ2-7	13
CASSSLPGVQPQHF	TGTGCCAGCAGCTCACTCCCCGGTGTTCAGCCCCAGCATTTT	-	-	TRBV7-9	TRBJ1-5	14
CASSQAGTGAYEQYF	TGCGCCAGCAGCCAAGCAGGGACAGGGGCCTACGAGCAGTACTTC	TRBD1	-	TRBV4-1	TRBJ2-7	15
CASSLDRDRAYEQYF	TGTGCCAGCAGCTTAGATCGGGACAGGGCCTACGAGCAGTACTTC	TRBD1	-	TRBV7-9	TRBJ2-7	15
CATTGDTGELFF	TGCGCCACCACGGGAGACACCGGGGAGCTGTTTTTT	-	-	TRBV5-1	TRBJ2-2	12
CASSVGGVGNQPQHF	TGTGCCAGCAGTGTGGGGGGAGTGGGCAATCAGCCCCAGCATTTT	-	once	TRBV2	TRBJ1-5	15
CASSFPGQGTPGELFF	TGCGCCAGCAGCTTCCCGGGACAGGGCACCCCCGGGGAGCTGTTTTTT	TRBD1	-	TRBV5-1	TRBJ2-2	16
CASSSPAGNSYNKQFF	TGTGCCAGTAGCTCACCAGCGGGGAACTCCTACAATAAGCAGTTCTTC	TRBD2	-	TRBV19	TRBJ2-1	16
CATSRAREVGYGYTF	TGTGCCACCAGCAGAGCCCGGGAGGTTGGCTATGGCTACACCTTC	-	once	TRBV15	TRBJ1-2	15
CASIGVRGLGQPQHF	TGTGCCAGTATCGGGGTTCGGGGTTTGGGTCAGCCCCAGCATTTT	-	-	TRBV28	TRBJ1-5	15